This entry describes one T cell receptor (beta chain). What it recognizes is unknown. Germline V gives CDR1 LNHDA, CDR2 SQIVND (reference sequence). The CDR3 spans 14 residues. The V end was cut by 1 base, the J end by 0 bases, with 4 bases between. This specimen comes from a study of T cell repertoires in cytomegalovirus infection. Study findings and constraints: What dominated the ex vivo response were HLA-C-restricted CMV-specific TCR beta clonotypes. Carriers of CMV plus the relevant HLA were identified by cumulative public TCR beta family frequency.

TCRdb ran MiXCR on the reads and lists one entry per CDR3 protein. The sample yields 150,000 to 190,000 distinct CDR3 sequences, about 20% seen once. The material sequenced was PBMCs. The rearrangement joins TRBV19 to TRBJ1-5; D is undetermined. This clonotype originated in a human donor in good health (CMV status not recorded). Some clones in this sample may be carry-over from other donors' samples. CDR3 amino acids: CASSIGGSNQPQHF. The CDR3 coding sequence is TGTGCCAGTAGTATAGGAGGTAGCAATCAGCCCCAGCATTTT.